The T cell receptor beta chain described here comes from a study of shared clonotypes between healthy human individuals. CD45RO-negative, CCR7-positively selected cells formed the naive CD8 fraction, excluding terminally differentiated effector memory CD45RA+ cells. Data came from immunoSEQ multiplex PCR; TCRdb stores just in-frame clones and leaves some out. The sample includes approximately 2,200,000 clones, under 95% of them seen just once. Germline CDR1 is SNHLY and CDR2 is FYNNEI. The V end was cut by 2 bases, the J end by 2 bases, with 12 bases between. This CDR3 is built from 15 residues. The specimen sequenced was naive CD8+ T cells from PBMCs. The origin of this receptor is a young man in good health. Some clones in this sample may be carry-over from other donors' samples. The chain is built from TRBV2 and TRBJ1-2; no clear D gene. The CDR3 DNA reads as TGTGCCAGCAGTGAATGGGCAGCTGGAAACTATGGCTACACCTTC. Translating it yields CASSEWAAGNYGYTF. Based on the CDR3 plus reference TRBV2 and TRBJ1-2, the full variable domain is EPEVTQTPSHQVTQMGQEVILRCVPISNHLYFYWYRQILGQKVEFLVSFYNNEISEKSEIFDDQFSVERPDGSNFTLKIRSTKLEDSAMYFCASSEWAAGNYGYTFGSGTRLTVV.